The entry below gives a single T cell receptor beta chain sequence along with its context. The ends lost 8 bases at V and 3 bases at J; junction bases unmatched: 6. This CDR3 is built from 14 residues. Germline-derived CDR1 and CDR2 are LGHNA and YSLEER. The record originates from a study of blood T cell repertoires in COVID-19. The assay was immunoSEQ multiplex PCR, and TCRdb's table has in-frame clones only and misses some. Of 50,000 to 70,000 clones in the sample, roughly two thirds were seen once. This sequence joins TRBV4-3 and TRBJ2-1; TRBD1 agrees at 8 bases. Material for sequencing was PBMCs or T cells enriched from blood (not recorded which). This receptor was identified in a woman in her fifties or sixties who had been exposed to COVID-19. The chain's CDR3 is CASGRQGSYNEQFF. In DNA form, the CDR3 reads TGCGCCAGCGGACGACAGGGGAGCTACAATGAGCAGTTCTTC.